This TCR beta chain stems from a study of blood T cells in healthy people across ages. Points from the study as a whole: Diversity was higher, and naive CD4+ cells more numerous, in long-lived donors than in aged donors. Getting older went along with TCR beta diversity per million T cells dropping roughly linearly.

There are 17 residues in the CDR3. The germline V gene encodes CDR1 DFQATT and CDR2 SNEGSKA (reference sequence). Trimming removed 4 bases from V and 2 bases from J; junction bases left unmatched: 12. Worth noting for this clonotype: The antigen remains unidentified.

With a J-beta primer mix and a sample-barcoded 5' primer, a second PCR ran about 7 to 12 cycles. Each sample provided no less than 2.5 million CDR3-containing paired-end reads. TCRdb used MiXCR to reprocess the 5' RACE reads, holding one entry per CDR3 protein. The sample holds roughly 790,000 distinct CDR3 sequences; roughly 44% are singletons and the top ten take 20% to 25%. This clonotype was obtained from a woman aged 55-69 years in good health. The sample comprised blood. The rearrangement links TRBV20-1 to TRBJ1-5; the match to TRBD1 covers 9 bases. This CDR3 reads CSATPGQGAYGNQPQHF. DNA of the CDR3: TGCAGTGCTACGCCGGGACAGGGAGCTTATGGCAATCAGCCCCAGCATTTT.